Listed below are T cell receptor beta chains from one sample, sequenced in a study of a mutant IDH1 vaccine in newly diagnosed glioma. The method was immunoSEQ multiplex PCR; TCRdb's version includes in-frame clones alone and lacks a portion of them. The sample consists of tens of thousands of clones, more than 80% of them appearing once. These receptors lack a known antigen. Specimen: PBMCs, collected from a glioma patient whose treatment included an IDH1 peptide vaccine. The receptors stem from a man aged 50-59 years with glioma. The CDR3 runs from the conserved cysteine through the conserved F or W.

V	length	J	CDR3
TRBV10-3	14	TRBJ2-5	CAISKSGTDETQYF
TRBV14	16	TRBJ2-3	CASSLYRRGPLDTQYF
TRBV9	13	TRBJ1-2	CASSVGRVEGYTF
TRBV2	14	TRBJ2-2	CASSEVRQTGELFF
TRBV14	15	TRBJ2-6	CASSQDLAGANVLTF
TRBV6-5	12	TRBJ1-2	CASSRTGNGYTF
TRBV5-4	14	TRBJ1-2	CASRKTGRGDGYTF
TRBV6-6	16	TRBJ1-2	CASSIGVQGGSYGYTF
TRBV6-1	15	TRBJ1-2	CASSETLESNYGYTF
TRBV7-9	13	TRBJ2-1	CASSLAGGPVGFF
TRBV29-1	13	TRBJ2-7	CSVETGGGYEQYF
TRBV28	15	TRBJ1-5	CASTTWVDGNQPQHF
TRBV19	14	TRBJ2-2	CASRILVGTGELFF
TRBV28	13	TRBJ1-1	CASSFQMSTEAFF
TRBV7-6	13	TRBJ1-1	CASSLSVNTEAFF
TRBV6-5	11	TRBJ1-2	CASTYRGLYTF
TRBV2	14	TRBJ2-5	CASSDGGLKETQYF
TRBV4-1	16	TRBJ1-4	CASSQVGTGTNEKLFF
TRBV6-4	14	TRBJ2-3	CASSPGEVKDTQYF
TRBV9	13	TRBJ1-5	CASSVADYQPQHF
TRBV2	14	TRBJ2-1	CATQPRDRDNEQFF
TRBV6-1	10	TRBJ2-7	CASRLYEQYF